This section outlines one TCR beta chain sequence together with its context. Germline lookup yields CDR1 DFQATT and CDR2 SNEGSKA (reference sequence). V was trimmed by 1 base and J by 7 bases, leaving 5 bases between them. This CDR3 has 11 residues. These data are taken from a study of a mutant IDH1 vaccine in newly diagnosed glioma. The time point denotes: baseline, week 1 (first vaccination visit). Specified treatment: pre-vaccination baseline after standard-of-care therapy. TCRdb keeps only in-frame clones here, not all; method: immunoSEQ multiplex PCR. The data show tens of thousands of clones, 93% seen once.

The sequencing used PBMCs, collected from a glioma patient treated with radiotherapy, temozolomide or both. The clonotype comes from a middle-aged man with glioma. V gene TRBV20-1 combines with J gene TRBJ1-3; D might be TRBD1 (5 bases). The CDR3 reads CSARGGNTIYF. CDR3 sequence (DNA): TGCAGTGCTAGAGGGGGGAACACCATATATTTT.